The next 27 T cell receptor beta chains were all read from a single sample in a study of PD-L1 blockade in urothelial cancer. Sequencing used immunoSEQ multiplex PCR; TCRdb keeps in-frame clones, though not all of them. In the table there are 80,000 to 100,000 clones, roughly 87% of which are singletons. The sequencing used PBMCs, collected around atezolizumab (anti-PD-L1) treatment. The origin of the receptors is a man aged 70 or older with urothelial cancer.

The chain employs TRBV18 and TRBJ1-1; 11 positions agree with TRBD1. CDR1 KGHSH and CDR2 LQKENI come from the germline V gene. With 4 bases clipped from V and 2 bases from J, the junction kept 3 bases outside the gene matches. The CDR3 spans 15 residues. The CDR3 loop reads CASSQGQGANTEAFF. The CDR3, as DNA: TGTGCCAGCTCACAAGGACAGGGGGCTAACACTGAAGCTTTCTTT.

This chain links TRBV5-8 with TRBJ2-7; 15 bases align to TRBD2. The trim removed 3 bases at V and 6 bases at J, leaving 4 bases unmatched. The germline gives CDR1 SGHTS, CDR2 YDEGEE. The CDR3 totals 15 residues. As DNA, the CDR3 is TGTGCCAGCAGCTGGACTAGCGGGAGGGTTCGCGAGCAGTACTTC. Translated, it gives CASSWTSGRVREQYF.

CDR3 residues: CASSPVGNREGEQYF. Written as DNA, the CDR3 is TGCGCCAGCAGCCCGGTAGGGAATAGAGAGGGCGAGCAGTACTTC. This chain links TRBV5-1 with TRBJ2-7, with D perhaps matching TRBD2 (5 bases). Germline V gene lookup returns CDR1 SGHRS and CDR2 YFSETQ. V lost 4 bases, J lost 6 bases, and 20 bases lay in between. The CDR3 is 15 residues long. Full variable domain (missing parts from reference TRBV5-1 and TRBJ2-7): KAGVTQTPRYLIKTRGQQVTLSCSPISGHRSVSWYQQTPGQGLQFLFEYFSETQRNKGNFPGRFSGRQFSNSRSEMNVSTLELGDSALYLCASSPVGNREGEQYFGPGTRLTVT.

CDR3 amino acids: CAISPSGGRGSTDTQYF. CDR3 DNA sequence: TGTGCCATCAGTCCAAGCGGAGGGAGGGGGAGCACAGATACGCAGTATTTT. The chain is built from TRBV10-3 and TRBJ2-3, with D tentatively TRBD2 (7 bases). V shed 5 bases and J shed 0 bases, with 18 bases lying between them. From germline, CDR1 is ENHRY and CDR2 SYGVKD. CDR3 length: 17 residues.

This clone was recorded once. V and J are TRBV7-9 and TRBJ1-3, with D hard to call. V was trimmed by 1 base and J by 0 bases, leaving 7 bases between them. CDR1 and CDR2 from the germline V gene are SEHNR and FQNEAQ (reference sequence). CDR3 size: 15 residues. The CDR3 spells CASSLESGSGNTIYF. CDR3 sequence (DNA): TGTGCCAGCAGCTTAGAAAGCGGCTCTGGAAACACCATATATTTT.

The chain links TRBV7-2 to TRBJ2-1; TRBD2 is a possible D gene (6 bases). Germline CDR1 and CDR2: SGHTA and FQGNSA. The CDR3 totals 15 residues. V lost 6 bases, J lost 4 bases, and 16 bases lay in between. The CDR3 nucleotides read TGTGCCAGCAGTGGTGTAGCGGTATCTTACAATGAGCAGTTCTTC. The encoded protein is CASSGVAVSYNEQFF. Complete variable domain (other parts from reference TRBV7-2 and TRBJ2-1): GAGVSQSPSNKVTEKGKDVELRCDPISGHTALYWYRQSLGQGLEFLIYFQGNSAPDKSGLPSDRFSAERTGGSVSTLTIQRTQQEDSAVYLCASSGVAVSYNEQFFGPGTRLTVL.

This clone was observed a few times. The J gene is TRBJ2-1, the V gene TRBV27, with 9 bases that match TRBD1. The CDR3 contains 13 residues. Losses at the gene ends were 4 bases for V and 15 bases for J; bases not matched to a gene: 10. From germline, CDR1 is MNHEY and CDR2 SMNVEV (reference sequence). CDR3 amino acids: CASSYGQGLQTFF. The CDR3 DNA follows: TGTGCCAGCAGTTATGGACAGGGGCTCCAAACGTTCTTC.

This clone occurred once. This rearrangement joins TRBV2 to TRBJ2-5, with 16 nucleotides matching TRBD2. This CDR3 region has 17 residues. V dropped 4 bases and J dropped 3; count of bases not matched to a gene: 5. The germline CDR1 and CDR2 sequences are SNHLY and FYNNEI. CDR3 in amino acids: CASSVGTSGGAKETQYF. CDR3 DNA: TGTGCCAGCAGTGTTGGGACTAGCGGGGGGGCCAAAGAGACCCAGTACTTC.

This clone was found many times. The chain is built from TRBV5-8 and TRBJ2-5; TRBD2 agrees at 10 bases. This CDR3 is built from 14 residues. Germline loops: CDR1 SGHTS, CDR2 YDEGEE. J was trimmed by 4 bases and V by 2 bases; bases with no gene match: 2. The DNA for the CDR3 is TGTGCCAGCAGCTTACTAGCGGGGAGAGAGACCCAGTACTTC. As protein: CASSLLAGRETQYF.

The rearrangement uses TRBV4-2 and TRBJ2-2; no definite D call. Germline V CDR1 and CDR2: LGHNA, YNFKEQ. The CDR3 covers 15 residues. With 3 bases removed from V and 0 bases from J, the gap between germline ends came to 8 bases. The CDR3 spells CASSQAGTNTGELFF. The CDR3 coding sequence is TGTGCCAGCAGCCAGGCAGGAACGAACACCGGGGAGCTGTTTTTT.

V is TRBV11-1 and J is TRBJ2-3; D is possibly TRBD2 (6 bases). The CDR3 extends over 15 amino acids. The germline CDR1 and CDR2 sequences are SGHAT and FQDESV (reference sequence). Trimming stripped 1 base from V and 4 bases from J, with 12 bases between. This CDR3 is CASSLVGSAPDTQYF. The DNA of the CDR3 is TGTGCCAGCAGCTTAGTCGGGAGTGCTCCAGATACGCAGTATTTT.

The chain recombines TRBV21-1 with TRBJ2-7; TRBD1, the table's D call, lacks a check against the DNA. TRBV21-1 is a pseudogene locus. The CDR3 covers 16 residues. The CDR3, as DNA: TGTGCCAGCAGCAAAGAAATTAGACAGTCCTTCTACGAGCAGTACTTC. This translates into CASSKEIRQSFYEQYF.

This clone appeared once. The CDR3 is CASSYRASRGNTIYF. The CDR3 bases are TGTGCCAGCAGCTACCGGGCTTCCAGAGGGAACACCATATATTTT. The gene calls are TRBV5-6 and TRBJ1-3; no clear D. The germline gives CDR1 SGHDT, CDR2 YYEEEE. This CDR3 has 15 residues. Trimming stripped 3 bases from V and 7 bases from J, with 17 bases between.

This clone occurred once. The V and J genes are TRBV14 and TRBJ1-1, with 7 bases fitting TRBD1. This CDR3 is 16 amino acids long. The V gene's germline CDR1 is SGHDN and CDR2 FVKESK. Losses at the gene ends were 4 bases for V and 7 bases for J; bases not matched to a gene: 15. In DNA, the CDR3 is TGTGCCAGCAGCCCCTTTAAGGGGGCGAAATTGATTGAAGCTTTCTTT. This gives the protein CASSPFKGAKLIEAFF.

This rearrangement joins TRBV27 to TRBJ2-7; TRBD1 aligns across 8 bases. The CDR3 has 14 amino acids. The germline gives CDR1 MNHEY, CDR2 SMNVEV (reference sequence). The junction had 8 bases not matched to a gene; V was cut back by 6 bases and J by 4 bases. CDR3 bases: TGTGCCAGCAGCCGGACAGGGTTGACATACGAGCAGTACTTC. Protein product: CASSRTGLTYEQYF.

The rearrangement joins TRBV7-2 to TRBJ1-2; D may be TRBD1 (6 bases). The CDR3 loop spans 14 amino acids. Germline lookup yields CDR1 SGHTA and CDR2 FQGNSA. The V and J ends lost 4 bases and 5 bases respectively, with 14 bases between them. CDR3 loop: CASSSTGLGYGYTF. The CDR3, as DNA: TGTGCCAGCAGCTCAACAGGGCTTGGATATGGCTACACCTTC.

The sample holds one count of this clone. This sequence joins TRBV5-4 and TRBJ2-5; TRBD1 aligns across 7 bases. Germline V gene lookup returns CDR1 SGHNT and CDR2 YYREEE (reference sequence). The CDR3 sequence is 15 residues long. With V trimmed by 6 bases and J by 2 bases, 10 bases remained unmatched. CDR3 nucleotide sequence: TGTGCCAGCACCCAAGGGACAGCGAAACAAGAGACCCAGTACTTC. Its translation is CASTQGTAKQETQYF.

The chain couples TRBV9 to TRBJ2-1; 13 nucleotides agree with TRBD2. The CDR3 has 16 residues. Germline loops: CDR1 SGDLS, CDR2 YYNGEE. J lost 7 bases, V lost 2 bases, and 6 bases had no gene match. This chain's CDR3 is CASSVSGTSGANEQFF. The CDR3 region has the DNA TGTGCCAGCAGCGTCTCCGGGACTAGCGGGGCAAATGAGCAGTTCTTC.

This chain connects TRBV15 to TRBJ2-2; 13 nucleotides align to TRBD2. This CDR3 has 19 residues. J lost 7 bases, V lost 1 base, and 12 bases had no gene match. Germline V CDR1 and CDR2: LNHNV, YYDKDF (reference sequence). The CDR3 sequence is CATSRVGLGLAGVVGELFF. The CDR3, as DNA: TGTGCCACCAGCAGAGTCGGCCTAGGACTAGCGGGGGTAGTCGGGGAGCTGTTTTTT.

This clone was recorded a few times. The chain has TRBV7-2 and TRBJ2-5; a possible D gene is TRBD2 (6 bases). The CDR3 contains 14 residues. Germline lookup yields CDR1 SGHTA and CDR2 FQGNSA. The V end lost 5 bases, the J end lost 5 bases, and 15 bases lay between the germline ends. The CDR3, as DNA: TGTGCCAGCAGCCCGGCGGGGTTGGAGGAGACCCAGTACTTC. Translating it yields CASSPAGLEETQYF.

The chain uses TRBV5-1 and TRBJ2-5; D is undetermined. V lost 1 base, J lost 4 bases, and 14 bases lay in between. Germline values: CDR1 SGHRS, CDR2 YFSETQ. This CDR3 comprises 15 residues. The CDR3 sequence is CASSLFPSPGETQYF. The CDR3 nucleotides read TGCGCCAGCAGCTTGTTTCCCTCCCCGGGAGAGACCCAGTACTTC.

This clone was counted only a few times. The CDR3 reads CASSEGVRGAYGYTF. CDR3 nucleotide sequence: TGTGCCAGCAGTGAAGGGGTGCGGGGTGCCTATGGCTACACCTTC. The rearrangement uses TRBV2 and TRBJ1-2; the D is unclear. Germline V gene sequence: CDR1 SNHLY, CDR2 FYNNEI. The V and J ends lost 1 base and 4 bases respectively, with 13 bases between them. The CDR3 is made up of 15 amino acids.

The rearrangement uses TRBV7-8 and TRBJ1-2, with D tentatively TRBD1 (6 bases). Germline V CDR1 and CDR2: SGHVS, FQNEAQ. This CDR3 is built from 14 residues. The ends were cut back, 5 bases at V and 2 bases at J, with 12 bases in the middle. This chain's CDR3 is CASSILTGNYGYTF. The CDR3 DNA is TGTGCCAGCAGCATATTAACAGGGAACTATGGCTACACCTTC. The full variable domain, rest sourced from reference TRBV7-8 and TRBJ1-2, is GAGVSQSPRYKVAKRGQDVALRCDPISGHVSLFWYQQALGQGPEFLTYFQNEAQLDKSGLPSDRFFAERPEGSVSTLKIQRTQQEDSAVYLCASSILTGNYGYTFGSGTRLTVV.

V usage is TRBV10-3 and J usage is TRBJ2-6, with D unresolved. The V and J ends lost 7 bases and 0 bases respectively, with 13 bases between them. The germline gives CDR1 ENHRY, CDR2 SYGVKD. The CDR3 has 16 residues. CDR3 nucleotide sequence: TGTGCCATCACGGTCGACATCTCCTCTGGGGCCAACGTCCTGACTTTC. Protein sequence: CAITVDISSGANVLTF.

This chain links TRBV18 with TRBJ2-1; 9 nucleotides agree with TRBD1. V lost 3 bases and J lost 14; bases outside the gene matches: 8. CDR1 is KGHSH and CDR2 is LQKENI in the germline V gene. The CDR3 has 13 residues. The DNA of the CDR3 is TGTGCCAGCTCACCGGAGGGACAGGGAAAGGAGTTCTTC. It yields the protein CASSPEGQGKEFF. Full variable domain (remainder filled in from reference TRBV18 and TRBJ2-1): NAGVMQNPRHLVRRRGQEARLRCSPMKGHSHVYWYRQLPEEGLKFMVYLQKENIIDESGMPKERFSAEFPKEGPSILRIQQVVRGDSAAYFCASSPEGQGKEFFGPGTRLTVL.

The chain carries TRBV2 and TRBJ2-1; D is undetermined. This CDR3 has 14 residues. Trimming took 1 base from V and 6 from J, leaving 10 bases between them. The V gene's germline CDR1 is SNHLY and CDR2 FYNNEI. CDR3 sequence reads: CASSEVLQSNEQFF. CDR3 DNA sequence: TGTGCCAGCAGTGAAGTATTACAGAGCAATGAGCAGTTCTTC.

The chain uses TRBV7-2 and TRBJ2-2; TRBD2 matches 9 bases. After removal of 1 base from V and 7 bases from J, the junction contained 7 bases not matched to a gene. The V gene's germline CDR1 is SGHTA and CDR2 FQGNSA. CDR3 length equals 16 residues. CDR3 protein: CASSLVSGSVIGELFF. The CDR3 region has the DNA TGTGCCAGCAGCTTAGTTAGCGGGAGTGTCATCGGGGAGCTGTTTTTT.